Below, one T cell receptor (beta chain) is given with its context. Its antigen remains unknown. This entry is derived from a study of identifying expanded T cells in peripheral blood. Overall study findings and caveats: Roughly 1.2 clones differed between technical replicates, versus about 17 and 20 over time.

The data were produced by immunoSEQ multiplex PCR, yet TCRdb's version contains in-frame clones alone and is incomplete. The table has 120,000 or so clones, roughly 80% seen once. Germline loops: CDR1 SGHRS, CDR2 YFSETQ. The CDR3 contains 16 residues. With 4 bases removed from V and 0 bases from J, the gap between germline ends came to 15 bases. The rearrangement joins TRBV5-1 to TRBJ2-3; possibly TRBD1 for D (6 bases). The sequenced sample was blood. This receptor was obtained from a person between 18 and 69 years old in good health. CDR3 sequence (DNA): TGCGCCAGCAGCGCCCAGACAGGTTCTAGCACAGATACGCAGTATTTT. The encoded protein is CASSAQTGSSTDTQYF. The variable domain in full, completed from reference TRBV5-1 and TRBJ2-3, reads KAGVTQTPRYLIKTRGQQVTLSCSPISGHRSVSWYQQTPGQGLQFLFEYFSETQRNKGNFPGRFSGRQFSNSRSEMNVSTLELGDSALYLCASSAQTGSSTDTQYFGPGTRLTVL.